This TCR beta chain is from a study of neurological immune-mediated disorders. Source material was 2 million unsorted PBMCs, stored at -80 °C in RNAlater. This clonotype was detected many times. Antigen specificity is unknown. Study findings and constraints: The most TCR clonal expansion was seen in HTLV-1-associated myelopathy, and the least was seen in multiple sclerosis, which fell below healthy controls.

The yield of each sequencing run was over 190 million TCR-beta sequences from 15-18 subjects. TCRdb fed the 5' RACE reads into MiXCR, producing one record per CDR3 protein. The sample comprises over 55,000 distinct CDR3 sequences, about 2.5% of which are singletons, and 3% rests with the top ten. The sequenced material came from PBMCs. The TCR sequence derives from a man aged 50 to 60 with multiple sclerosis.

CDR3 protein: CASSSGSNRGYTF. In DNA, the CDR3 is TGTGCCAGCAGCAGCGGGAGTAACCGGGGCTACACCTTC. The chain couples TRBV7-9 to TRBJ1-2, with D uncertain. This CDR3 comprises 13 residues. V was trimmed by 5 bases and J by 8 bases, leaving 15 bases between them. Germline V gene sequence: CDR1 SEHNR, CDR2 FQNEAQ (reference sequence).